One sample yielded the 9 T cell receptor beta chains listed below, sequenced in a study of post-analysis software for immune sequencing data. Unique molecular identifiers were carried by the TCR beta cDNA libraries. TCRdb passed the PCR reads through MiXCR, listing each CDR3 protein once. The sample contains about half a million distinct CDR3 sequences, around a third of which appear only once. Study outcomes and limitations: In patients, TRBV5-6, TRBV5-1 and TRBV20-1 belonged to five or six TRBV segments found more frequently than in controls.

These receptors lack a known antigen. The specimen sequenced was blood. Receptors were obtained from a girl aged 2-17 years with multiple sclerosis.

In regard to this clonotype: A much larger clone differs from this one at a single base, so this may be a read error. The chain uses TRBV7-2 and TRBJ2-5; D possibly corresponds to TRBD2 (6 bases). The CDR3 loop spans 13 amino acids. The germline V gene encodes CDR1 SGHTA and CDR2 FQGNSA. V was pared by 5 bases and J by 3 bases, with 10 bases between. In DNA, the CDR3 is TGTGCCAGCAGCCGGGACTTCGAAGAGACCCAGTACTTC. Amino acids: CASSRDFEETQYF.

The chain has TRBV14 and TRBJ1-2, with D tentatively TRBD1 (5 bases). Trimming left V 5 bases short and J 5 bases short, with 9 bases between. The CDR3 is 12 amino acids. Germline V gives CDR1 SGHDN, CDR2 FVKESK. The CDR3 sequence: CASSEGRYGYTF. The DNA for the CDR3 is TGTGCCAGCAGCGAGGGACGGTATGGCTACACCTTC.

This clonotype was recorded many times. V and J are TRBV9 and TRBJ2-7; 7 bases are a match to TRBD1. The junction had 3 bases not matched to a gene; V was cut back by 0 bases and J by 0 bases. The CDR3 extends over 15 amino acids. The germline V gene has CDR1 SGDLS and CDR2 YYNGEE. CDR3 sequence reads: CASSVGDSSSYEQYF. The CDR3 region has the DNA TGTGCCAGCAGCGTAGGGGACAGCAGCTCCTACGAGCAGTACTTC.

The chain combines TRBV20-1 with TRBJ2-7, with a weak D call TRBD1 (6 bases). Germline V gene data show CDR1 as DFQATT and CDR2 as SNEGSKA (reference sequence). The CDR3 contains 15 residues. The V end lost 3 bases, the J end lost 5 bases, and 20 bases lay between the germline ends. CDR3 in DNA: TGCAGTGCTAGGAGCCCGGGGCAGGGGTTCCACGAGCAGTACTTC. This sequence encodes CSARSPGQGFHEQYF.

The V and J genes are TRBV20-1 and TRBJ1-5, with D possibly TRBD1 on 6 matching bases. CDR1 and CDR2 (germline): DFQATT, SNEGSKA (reference sequence). V gave up 3 bases and J gave up 3 bases, with 12 bases separating them. This CDR3 region has 14 residues. The CDR3 DNA reads as TGCAGTGCTAGGGAGCAGGGGTCCAATCAGCCCCAGCATTTT. Encoded protein: CSAREQGSNQPQHF.

This clonotype came up once. The chain joins TRBV7-3 to TRBJ1-5; a possible D gene is TRBD1 (6 bases). V was pared by 5 bases and J by 0 bases, with 20 bases between. The CDR3 has 18 residues. Looked up from germline, CDR1 is SGHTA and CDR2 is FQGTGA. In DNA form, the CDR3 reads TGTGCCAGCAGCCCACAGGGAACTCCTTGGGATAGCAATCAGCCCCAGCATTTT. It is translated as CASSPQGTPWDSNQPQHF.

This clonotype was picked up a small number of times. This chain links TRBV5-5 with TRBJ2-3, with D possibly TRBD2 on 5 matching bases. The CDR3 is 15 amino acids. Germline V CDR1 and CDR2: SGHKS, YYEKEE (reference sequence). Trimming removed 0 bases from V and 2 bases from J, with 10 bases in between. The CDR3, as DNA: TGTGCCAGCAGCTTGGATGGACTGATCACAGATACGCAGTATTTT. Amino acids: CASSLDGLITDTQYF.

J is TRBJ1-5 and V is TRBV5-1, with D perhaps TRBD1 (5 bases). The ends were cut back, 0 bases at V and 6 bases at J, with 16 bases in the middle. This CDR3 contains 16 residues. The germline V gene has CDR1 SGHRS and CDR2 YFSETQ. CDR3 sequence reads: CASSLAPGRVGQPQHF. The CDR3 nucleotides read TGCGCCAGCAGCTTGGCCCCGGGCAGGGTAGGTCAGCCCCAGCATTTT.

The chain is built from TRBV5-1 and TRBJ2-1; TRBD1 matches 7 bases. The germline CDR1 and CDR2 sequences are SGHRS and YFSETQ. This CDR3 comprises 13 residues. The V and J ends lost 9 bases and 4 bases, in that order; junction bases with no gene match: 7. CDR3 coding DNA: TGCGCCACCCCGACAGGGCATTACAATGAGCAGTTCTTC. It yields the protein CATPTGHYNEQFF.